This TCR beta chain was profiled in a study of radiation and T cells in renal cell carcinoma. Study results and limitations: From baseline, blood top tumor clonotypes peaked at 2 weeks post-radiation.

Documented time point: blood 4 weeks post-SBRT, at nephrectomy. Treatment of the sample: 15 Gy SBRT to primary tumor, nephrectomy 4 weeks later. The tumor was a clear cell renal cell carcinoma. The table came from immunoSEQ multiplex PCR; TCRdb's copy has only in-frame clones and leaves some out. This table holds 150,000 or so clones, 88% found once. V was trimmed by 4 bases and J by 4 bases, leaving 7 bases between them. This CDR3 is built from 12 residues. Germline V CDR1 and CDR2: MNHEY, SVGAGI. With respect to this clone: Antigen: not known.

Sequenced material: blood, taken from a patient whose treatment included radiotherapy and nephrectomy. This TCR derives from a woman between 50 and 59 years old with renal cell carcinoma. The chain joins TRBV6-5 to TRBJ2-5; D unclear. The CDR3 loop is CASSSALETQYF. The CDR3 bases are TGTGCCAGCAGTTCCGCGCTAGAGACCCAGTACTTC.